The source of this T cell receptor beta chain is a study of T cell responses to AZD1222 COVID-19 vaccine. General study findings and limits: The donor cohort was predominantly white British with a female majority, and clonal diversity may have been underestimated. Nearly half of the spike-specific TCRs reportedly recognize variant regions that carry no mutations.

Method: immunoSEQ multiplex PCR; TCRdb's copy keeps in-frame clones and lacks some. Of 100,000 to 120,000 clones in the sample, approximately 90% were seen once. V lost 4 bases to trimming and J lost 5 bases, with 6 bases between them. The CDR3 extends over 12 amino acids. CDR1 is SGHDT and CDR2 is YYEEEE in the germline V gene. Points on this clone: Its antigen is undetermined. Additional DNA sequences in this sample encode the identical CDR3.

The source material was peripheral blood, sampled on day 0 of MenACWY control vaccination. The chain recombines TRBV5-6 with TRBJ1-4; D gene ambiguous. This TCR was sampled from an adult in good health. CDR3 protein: CASSLGNEKLFF. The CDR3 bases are TGTGCCAGCAGCCTGGGGAATGAAAAACTGTTTTTT.